This T cell receptor beta chain came from a study of blood T cell repertoires in COVID-19. As for the study in general: From the United States, Italy and Spain came samples of acute and convalescent COVID-19.

Per the original methods: Quantification of nucleated cells was approximated via reference gene primer amplification. The table came from immunoSEQ multiplex PCR; TCRdb's copy has only in-frame clones and leaves some out. D and trimming were read from the DNA, whereas the V and J calls and clone size are those reported in that table. The data show tens of thousands of clones, about 80% seen once. The CDR3 totals 15 residues. Between the trimmed V and J ends, which lost 7 bases and 4 bases, there was a span of 17 bases. Germline V gene sequence: CDR1 MDHEN, CDR2 SYDVKM. The source is a woman aged 70-85 years with acute or convalescent COVID-19. This sequence joins TRBV28 and TRBJ2-1; a weak D match, TRBD2 (5 bases). The sequenced material came from peripheral blood. DNA for the CDR3: TGTGCCAGCAACCCTTCGCCTAGCCAGTACAATGAGCAGTTCTTC. Its protein is CASNPSPSQYNEQFF.